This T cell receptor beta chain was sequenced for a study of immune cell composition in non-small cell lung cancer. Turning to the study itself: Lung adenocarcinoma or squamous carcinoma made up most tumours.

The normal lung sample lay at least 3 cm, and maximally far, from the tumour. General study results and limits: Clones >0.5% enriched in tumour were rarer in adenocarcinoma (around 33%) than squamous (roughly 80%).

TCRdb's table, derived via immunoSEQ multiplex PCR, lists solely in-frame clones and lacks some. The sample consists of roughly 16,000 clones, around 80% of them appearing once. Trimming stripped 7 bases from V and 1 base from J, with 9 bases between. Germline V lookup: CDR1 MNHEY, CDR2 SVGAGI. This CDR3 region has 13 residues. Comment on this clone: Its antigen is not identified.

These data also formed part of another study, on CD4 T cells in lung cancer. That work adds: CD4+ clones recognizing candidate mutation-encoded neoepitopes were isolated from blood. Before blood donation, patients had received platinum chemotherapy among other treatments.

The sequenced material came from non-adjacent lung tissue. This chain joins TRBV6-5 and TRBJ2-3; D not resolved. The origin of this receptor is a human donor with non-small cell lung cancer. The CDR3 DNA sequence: TGTGCCAGCACGGGCCTACGCACAGATACGCAGTATTTT. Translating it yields CASTGLRTDTQYF.